This T cell receptor (beta chain) was recovered during a study of STAT5B mutations in CD4+ large granular lymphocyte leukemia. Points from the study as a whole: Patient CD4-sorted repertoires looked more clonal than healthy CD4+ repertoires, even without putative leukemic clones. TRBV06-family usage was enriched in top patient clones (8/27) versus controls (2/35).

To note about this clone: The antigen remains unidentified.

Trimming cost V 0 bases and J 0 bases, with 9 bases left between them. The germline V gene encodes CDR1 SGHDT and CDR2 YYEEEE. CDR3 length equals 15 residues. The assay was immunoSEQ multiplex PCR, and TCRdb's table has in-frame clones only and misses some. The table records some 34,000 clones, approximately 74% of them present only once. Sequencing was done on a sample of CD4+ T cells from blood buffy coats. This sequence was found in a human donor in good health. The chain is built from TRBV5-6 and TRBJ1-2; no clear D. CDR3 in amino acids: CASSLDQRTNYGYTF. Written as DNA, the CDR3 is TGTGCCAGCAGCTTGGATCAGAGAACTAACTATGGCTACACCTTC. Full variable domain (remainder filled in from reference TRBV5-6 and TRBJ1-2): DAGVTQSPTHLIKTRGQQVTLRCSPKSGHDTVSWYQQALGQGPQFIFQYYEEEERQRGNFPDRFSGHQFPNYSSELNVNALLLGDSALYLCASSLDQRTNYGYTFGSGTRLTVV.